This TCR beta chain was retrieved from a study of CD8 T cells in ankylosing spondylitis. Study outcomes and limitations: It appeared that ankylosing spondylitis blood was characterized by a TCR beta motif of several highly homologous variants. A number of the motif variants had already been described in reactive arthritis synovial fluid and blood.

Comments on this clonotype: Its antigen is not identified.

Via MiXCR, TCRdb re-called the 5' RACE reads, giving one row per CDR3 protein. The sample lists about 90,000 distinct CDR3 sequences; around 25% were seen once. The CDR3 has 15 residues. V lost 0 bases and J lost 5; bases outside the gene matches: 4. Germline assignment: CDR1 SGHRS and CDR2 YFSETQ. The receptor was derived from a male donor with ankylosing spondylitis or in good health (not recorded which). The sequencing sample was made of blood, either unsorted or a sorted T cell fraction (not recorded which). The rearrangement joins TRBV5-1 to TRBJ2-3; 9 bases are a match to TRBD2. The CDR3 loop is CASSLALAGKDTQYF. Written as DNA, the CDR3 is TGCGCCAGCAGCTTGGCCCTAGCGGGGAAAGATACGCAGTATTTT.